The TCR beta chain under discussion was sequenced for a study of blood T cell repertoires in COVID-19. About the research overall: Samples representing acute and convalescent COVID-19 were sourced from the United States, Italy and Spain.

The protocol was immunoSEQ multiplex PCR, while the TCRdb copy is restricted to in-frame clones and leaves out a portion. The table lists 100,000 or so clones, around four fifths of them singletons. This clonotype was obtained from an older woman with active or convalescent COVID-19. Sequencing was performed on peripheral blood.

CDR3 coding DNA: TGTGCCACCCAAACGGGACTACCGTCCTACAATGAGCAGTTCTTC. Protein product: CATQTGLPSYNEQFF. The chain couples TRBV2 to TRBJ2-1; 7 bases fit TRBD2. CDR3 length: 15 amino acids. V shed 10 bases, J shed 1 base, and the junction held 10 bases outside the gene matches. The germline V gene has CDR1 SNHLY and CDR2 FYNNEI.